The sample holds a few counts of the clone carrying this T cell receptor (beta chain). Its antigen is not identified. Researchers reported that TCR beta cDNA libraries carried unique molecular identifiers. TCRdb analysed the PCR reads with MiXCR anew, one entry per CDR3 protein. The sample carries hundreds of thousands of distinct CDR3 sequences, approximately 53% recorded once. This CDR3 spans 14 amino acids. The germline V gene encodes CDR1 DFQATT and CDR2 SNEGSKA (reference sequence). V was clipped by 3 bases and J by 0 bases, with 9 bases between them. This sample was taken from a study of post-analysis software for immune sequencing data. Looking at the study overall: Included courses were relapsing-remitting and secondary progressive multiple sclerosis; progressive-relapsing multiple sclerosis was also included. General study findings and limits: TRBV5-6, TRBV5-1 and TRBV20-1 belonged to a set of about five TRBV segments that were more frequent in patients than controls. The authors found that F measure strongly co-clustered same-batch samples.

V and J are TRBV20-1 and TRBJ2-4, with unresolved D. The sample comprised blood. The receptor's source is a girl aged 5-17 years with multiple sclerosis. CDR3 nucleotides: TGCAGTGCTAGGGGCAGAGTAGCCAAAAACATTCAGTACTTC. It yields the protein CSARGRVAKNIQYF.